Listed below are T cell receptor beta chains from one sample, sequenced in a study of OX40 agonist ivuxolimab in advanced cancers. The protocol was immunoSEQ multiplex PCR, while the TCRdb copy is restricted to in-frame clones and leaves out a portion. The sample lists roughly 50,000 clones; about 86% were seen once. The source was CD4+ or CD8+ T cells sorted from blood, collected in a trial of the OX40 agonist ivuxolimab. The receptor source for this set is an adult with an advanced solid tumor such as melanoma, head and neck, liver or kidney cancer. The CDR3 runs from the conserved cysteine through the conserved F or W.

V gene,J gene,CDR3 protein
TRBV27,TRBJ2-2,CASSLLMLAANTGELFF
TRBV7-3,TRBJ1-1,CASSLYSRPGTMNTEAFF
TRBV27,TRBJ1-6,CASSWLYNSPLHF
TRBV5-6,TRBJ2-5,CASSFTPLGTPQETQYF
TRBV9,TRBJ1-5,CASSPEDSNQPQHF
TRBV19,TRBJ2-3,CASSIISDRGTDTQYF
TRBV27,TRBJ1-2,CASRTGTTNGYTF
TRBV13,TRBJ1-4,CASSLGTEGGKLFF
TRBV18,TRBJ1-2,CASSQNRVGDGYTF
TRBV7-9,TRBJ1-6,CASSFPSNSPLHF
TRBV6-6,TRBJ2-2,CASSYRTDTGELFF
TRBV7-9,TRBJ2-1,CASSLGEEDRGRNEQFF
TRBV18,TRBJ2-7,CASSQFNPPYLKPGAEQYF
TRBV6-4,TRBJ1-1,CASSPTFGVNTEAFF
TRBV4-1,TRBJ1-5,CASSLRDISNQPQHF
TRBV27,TRBJ2-1,CASSLYSGSGDEQFF
TRBV4-3,TRBJ2-7,CASSQDWDSGEQYF
TRBV4-3,TRBJ2-3,CASSHFSLRGSSDTQYF
TRBV4-1,TRBJ1-1,CASSQRQGMNTEAFF
TRBV11-3,TRBJ1-1,CASSLILGTEAFF